This T cell receptor beta chain is drawn from a study of CD8 T cells in Susac syndrome. In the study overall: At the time their blood was drawn, patients with Susac syndrome were either therapy-naive, on corticosteroids (with some of them also receiving intravenous immunoglobulin), or on intravenous immunoglobulin alone.

The authors reverse transcribed roughly 0.5 to 1 ug RNA with random hexamers. Amplification of TCR beta CDR3 spanned 54 Vbeta and 13 Jbeta via immunoSEQ multiplex PCR. Using its own MiXCR run on the immunoSEQ multiplex PCR reads, TCRdb lists one record per CDR3 protein. The data hold under 300,000 distinct CDR3 sequences, with 90% to 97% observed a single time. The CDR3 consists of 10 residues. V lost 3 bases to trimming and J lost 7 bases, with 4 bases between them. CDR1 is DFQATT and CDR2 is SNEGSKA in the germline V gene (reference sequence). This clonotype showed up just a few times. The antigen is not known. The study, taken as a whole, reports: Clonal expansion was not seen in any Susac syndrome CD4+ T cell repertoire.

Sequenced input: CD4+ T cells from PBMCs. The TCR originated in a human donor with Susac syndrome. This rearrangement joins TRBV20-1 to TRBJ2-1, with D unclear. Here the CDR3 DNA reads TGCAGTGCTAGTATTAATGAGCAGTTCTTC. It translates to CSASINEQFF.